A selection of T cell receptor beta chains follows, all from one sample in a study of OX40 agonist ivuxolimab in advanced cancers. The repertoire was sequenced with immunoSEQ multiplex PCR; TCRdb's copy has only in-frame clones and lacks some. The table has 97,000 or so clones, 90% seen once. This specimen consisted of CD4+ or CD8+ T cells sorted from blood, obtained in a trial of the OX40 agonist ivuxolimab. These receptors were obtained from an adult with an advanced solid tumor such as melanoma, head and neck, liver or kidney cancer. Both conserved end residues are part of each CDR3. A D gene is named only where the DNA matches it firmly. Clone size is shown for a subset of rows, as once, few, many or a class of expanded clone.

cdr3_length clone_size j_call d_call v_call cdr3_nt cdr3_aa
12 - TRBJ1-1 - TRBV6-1 TGTGCCAGCAGTGAATTAGGGACAGAAGCTTTCTTT CASSELGTEAFF
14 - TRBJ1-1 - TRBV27 TGTGCCAGCAGGGACAGACCTATGAACACTGAAGCTTTCTTT CASRDRPMNTEAFF
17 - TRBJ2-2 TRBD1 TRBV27 TGTGCCAGCTCCTCCTACCATGAGGGGGCTCACACCGGGGAGCTGTTTTTT CASSSYHEGAHTGELFF
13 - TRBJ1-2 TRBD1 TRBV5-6 TGTGCCAGCAGCTTGTCGGCAGGGGGTGGCTACACCTTC CASSLSAGGGYTF
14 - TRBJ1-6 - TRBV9 TGTGCCAGCAGCCCCAGGGAGTATAATTCACCCCTCCACTTT CASSPREYNSPLHF
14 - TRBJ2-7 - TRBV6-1 TGTGCCAGCAGTGAAATTGGGGGAGGAAGCGAGCAGTACTTC CASSEIGGGSEQYF
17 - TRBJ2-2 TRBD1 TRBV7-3 TGTGCCAGCAGCCCCGAGTCGGGACAGGGGGGCGCCGGGGAGCTGTTTTTT CASSPESGQGGAGELFF
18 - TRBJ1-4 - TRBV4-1 TGCGCCAGCAGCAACCTCCAGGGGCGGAGTGCAACTAATGAAAAACTGTTTTTT CASSNLQGRSATNEKLFF
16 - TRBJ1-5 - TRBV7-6 TGTGCCAGCAGCTTAGGGGCAGCTGATAGCAATCAGCCCCAGCATTTT CASSLGAADSNQPQHF
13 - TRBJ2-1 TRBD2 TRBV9 TGTGCCAGCAGCGTAGATCCCAGCGGGGCCTCTTTCTTC CASSVDPSGASFF
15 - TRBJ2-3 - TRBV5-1 TGCGCCAGCAGCTTGGATCCACTAGTTACAGATACGCAGTATTTT CASSLDPLVTDTQYF
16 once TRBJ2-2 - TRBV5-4 TGTGCCAGCAGCTTGAACGCACACGCGAACACCGGGGAGCTGTTTTTT CASSLNAHANTGELFF
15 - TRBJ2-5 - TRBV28 TGTGCCAGCAGTTTAGTCGGGGGTGGACAATCGACCCAGTACTTC CASSLVGGGQSTQYF
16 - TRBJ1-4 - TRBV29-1 TGCAGCGTCGCCCCGGGGGGGAGGCTAACTAATGAAAAACTGTTTTTT CSVAPGGRLTNEKLFF
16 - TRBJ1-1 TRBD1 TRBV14 TGTGCCAGCAGCCAAGAGGACAGGGGGCACAGGACTGAAGCTTTCTTT CASSQEDRGHRTEAFF
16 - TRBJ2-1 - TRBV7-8 TGTGCCAGCAGCTTAGGCGGACTACCGCGCTACAATGAGCAGTTCTTC CASSLGGLPRYNEQFF
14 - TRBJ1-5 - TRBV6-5 TGTGCCAGCAGTTACGACCGCGGGGATCAGCCCCAGCATTTT CASSYDRGDQPQHF
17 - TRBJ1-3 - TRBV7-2 TGTGCCAGCAGCTTAGGTTCCTGGGTAGGCTCTGGAAACACCATATATTTT CASSLGSWVGSGNTIYF
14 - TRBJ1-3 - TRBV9 TGTGCCAGCAGCGTTTTAAGCTCTGGAAACACCATATATTTT CASSVLSSGNTIYF
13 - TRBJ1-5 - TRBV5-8 TGTGCCAGCAGCTGGACCAATAATCAGCCCCAGCATTTT CASSWTNNQPQHF
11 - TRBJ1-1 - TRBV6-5 TGTGCCAGCAGTGAGTACACTGAAGCTTTCTTT CASSEYTEAFF
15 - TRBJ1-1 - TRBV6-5 TGTGCCAGCAGTTACCTCGTGGGCAGGATTACTGAAGCTTTCTTT CASSYLVGRITEAFF
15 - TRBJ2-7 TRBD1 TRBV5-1 TGCGCCAGCAGCTTGTCTGGGACAGGGGGCGACGAGCAGTACTTC CASSLSGTGGDEQYF
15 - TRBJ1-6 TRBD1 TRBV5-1 TGCGCCAGCAGCTTGGGGGGACAGGATAATTCACCCCTCCACTTT CASSLGGQDNSPLHF
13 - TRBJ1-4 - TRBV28 TGTGCCAGCGGCCAGGGAGCTAATGAAAAACTGTTTTTT CASGQGANEKLFF
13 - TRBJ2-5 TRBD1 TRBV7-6 TGTGCCAGCAGCCGAGGACAGGGGTTGTCCCAGTACTTC CASSRGQGLSQYF
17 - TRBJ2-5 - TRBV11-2 TGTGCCAGCAGCTTAGAGGTCAGGGGGGGGTCACAAGAGACCCAGTACTTC CASSLEVRGGSQETQYF
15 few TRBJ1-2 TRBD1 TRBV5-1 TGCGCCAGCAGCTTGGAACCGGGACAGCACTATGGCTACACCTTC CASSLEPGQHYGYTF
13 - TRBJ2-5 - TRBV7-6 TGTGCCAGCAGCTTAGCGGGGAGAGAGACCCAGTACTTC CASSLAGRETQYF
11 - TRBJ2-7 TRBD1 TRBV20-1 TGCAGCGTCGGACAGGGAAGGGAGCAGTACTTC CSVGQGREQYF
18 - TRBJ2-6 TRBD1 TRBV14 TGTGCCAGCAGCCCGCACAGGGGGCCGAGCTCTGGGGCCAACGTCCTGACTTTC CASSPHRGPSSGANVLTF
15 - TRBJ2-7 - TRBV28 TGTGCCAGCAGGGCCCGGGGCAGGTTGTGGAACGAGCAGTACTTC CASRARGRLWNEQYF
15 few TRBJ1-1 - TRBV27 TGTGCCAGCCTCGCCAGGGGTCCAGTAGGGACTGAAGCTTTCTTT CASLARGPVGTEAFF
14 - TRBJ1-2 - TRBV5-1 TGCGCCAGCAGCTTGTCTGTCAGGGTCTACGGCTACACCTTC CASSLSVRVYGYTF
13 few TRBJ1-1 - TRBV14 TGTGCCAGCAGTTGGGGAGGATACACTGAAGCTTTCTTT CASSWGGYTEAFF
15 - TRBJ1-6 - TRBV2 TGTGCCAGCAGGCTACCGGGGTTAAATAATTCACCCCTCCACTTT CASRLPGLNNSPLHF
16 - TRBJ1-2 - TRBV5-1 TGCGCCAGCCGGCCCCTTAACGTCCCGGCTAACTATGGCTACACCTTC CASRPLNVPANYGYTF